A single TCR beta chain is shown here with its context. No antigen is known for it. This sample stems from a study of cytomegalovirus exposure and HLA in healthy donors. Study-level results: A highly shared variant cluster was judged a likely technical artifact. Links to common viral pathogens appeared, in a later analysis, for several of the most significant clusters. In a later analysis, TCR beta V- and J-gene trimming showed a link to a missense DCLRE1C variant. HLA allele associations emerged for around 16,000 TCR beta sequences in a later analysis, at 0.05 false discovery rate.

The V end lost 0 bases, the J end lost 4 bases, and 12 bases lay between the germline ends. The CDR3 is 15 residues long. Germline-derived CDR1 and CDR2 are SGHAT and FQNNGV. PCR was performed using 60 Vbeta and 13 Jbeta primers. Repertoires were generated with immunoSEQ multiplex PCR, while TCRdb's copy carries only in-frame clones and drops some. The table includes around 150,000 clones, 79% detected once. The sample consisted of PBMCs. The chain employs TRBV11-2 and TRBJ1-1; perhaps TRBD1 as D (6 bases). This TCR came from a man in his forties in good health and CMV-seropositive. The CDR3 DNA follows: TGTGCCAGCAGCTTAGAAGGGACATCTCCCACTGAAGCTTTCTTT. Protein sequence: CASSLEGTSPTEAFF.